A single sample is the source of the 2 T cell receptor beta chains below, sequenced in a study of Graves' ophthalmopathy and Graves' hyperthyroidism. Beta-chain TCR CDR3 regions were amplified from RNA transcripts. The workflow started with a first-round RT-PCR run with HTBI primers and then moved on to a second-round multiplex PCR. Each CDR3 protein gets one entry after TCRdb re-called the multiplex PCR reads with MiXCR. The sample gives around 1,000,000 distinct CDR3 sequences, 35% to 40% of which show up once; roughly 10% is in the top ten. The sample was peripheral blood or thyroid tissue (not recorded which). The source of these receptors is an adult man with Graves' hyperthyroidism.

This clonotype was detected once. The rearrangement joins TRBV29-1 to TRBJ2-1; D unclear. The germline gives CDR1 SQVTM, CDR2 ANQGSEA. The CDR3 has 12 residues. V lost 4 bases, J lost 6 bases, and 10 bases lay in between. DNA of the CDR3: TGCAGCGTTGTGCGGACCTCCAATGAGCAGTTCTTC. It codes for CSVVRTSNEQFF.

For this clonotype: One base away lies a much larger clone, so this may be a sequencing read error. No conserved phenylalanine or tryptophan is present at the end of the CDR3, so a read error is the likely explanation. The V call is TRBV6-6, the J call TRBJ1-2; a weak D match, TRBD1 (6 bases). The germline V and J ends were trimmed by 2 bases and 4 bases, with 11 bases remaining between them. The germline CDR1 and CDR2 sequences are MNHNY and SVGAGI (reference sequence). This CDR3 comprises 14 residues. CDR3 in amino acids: CASSYLTGTYGYTL. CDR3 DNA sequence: TGTGCCAGCAGTTACCTAACAGGGACCTATGGCTACACCCTC.